This record covers a single TCR beta chain. This clonotype showed up many times. Its cognate antigen has yet to be identified. Base-call qualities are not available, and no considerably larger clone is one nucleotide away. In the paper's terms, the time point label means: newly diagnosed GD, antithyroid drugs for less than 3 months. RNA was extracted from PBMCs in TRIzol for both TCR sequencing and RNA sequencing. The diagnosis of Graves' disease followed American Thyroid Association guidelines. Recruitment of patients was carried out at an endocrinology department in Xi'an, China. Each patient gave 7.5 to 10 milliliters of peripheral blood, collected in an EDTA anticoagulant tube. PBMCs were isolated by Ficoll Paque Plus density gradient separation without further T cell sorting. RNA quality was checked with an Agilent 2100 Bioanalyzer and agarose gel, and concentration with a NanoDrop 2000. Reading from cysteine to phenylalanine, the CDR3 counts 15 amino acids. Only the CDR3 region is kept as DNA, spanning 45 bases read in frame from base 1. The trim is 4 bases for V and 9 bases for J, with a gap of 19 bases between the germline ends. CDR1 and CDR2 (SGHAT, FQNNGV) derive from the germline V gene.

To prepare the library, multiplex PCR was applied. The sample was run on an Illumina HiSeq 4000. iRepertoire HTBI primers and Arm-PCR amplification of CDR3 regions were used to construct TCR beta libraries. Gel purification was performed on PCR products prior to sequencing. Under the source paper's analysis protocol: Gene usage analysis of CDR3 amino acid clonotypes relied on the roughly 60 TRBV and 13 to 15 TRBJ segments identified across samples. Filtered high-quality paired reads were merged into contigs using COPE and FqMerger. BLAST was used to align contigs to IMGT TRBV, TRBD and TRBJ reference genes, and CDR3 was defined according to IMGT. Highly expanded clones were defined as clonotypes with a frequency above 0.1%. Shannon entropy was used to measure repertoire diversity, and the Gini coefficient was used to measure V-J evenness. Public clonotypes were defined as clonotypes shared by more than one individual. The raw public reads went through TCRdb reprocessing: fastp at Q25, MiXCR clone calling, in-frame beta chains kept. Every entry covers one CDR3 protein and lists the most common genes and DNA from its rows. The V and J calls and clone size are TCRdb's, not the authors'. This sample lists hundreds of thousands of distinct CDR3 sequences; 15% to 20% were detected once. 15% to 20% of the sample rests with the top ten.

The entry originates in a study of regulatory T cells in long-lasting Graves disease (dated by TCRdb to the early 2020s). About the study as a whole: Patients with newly diagnosed Graves' disease had been on antithyroid drugs for under 3 months. The study was registered as a clinical trial and conducted in China. A total of 35 or so samples underwent TCR sequencing: 13 from persistent and about 20 from newly diagnosed Graves' disease patients. This study used TCR sequencing and RNA sequencing of peripheral blood to compare persistent Graves' disease patients against newly diagnosed Graves' disease patients. On the study overall, not on this receptor specifically: The small sample size was acknowledged by the authors as a limitation that may reduce accuracy. Sequencing and analysis were restricted to the TCR beta chain. Compared with newly diagnosed patients, persistent Graves' disease patients had lower TCR Shannon entropy and fewer highly expanded clones, which suggests clonal expansion. More public clonotypes were shared among persistent patients (fewer than 3,000) than among newly diagnosed patients (966). Persistent disease showed preferential use of TRBV28, TRBJ1-2 and TRBJ2-5, whereas newly diagnosed disease favored TRBV20-1 and TRBJ2-1. The study examined only peripheral blood because the primary lesion, thyroid tissue, could not be accessed.

These data are also associated with another study on T cells in Graves' hyperthyroidism and ophthalmopathy. That second publication adds: Stable Graves' hyperthyroidism was defined as no progression to ophthalmopathy during 18 months of follow-up. Hyperthyroidism patients were aged 18 to 65 years and newly diagnosed, with disease duration of less than 2 months. Patients with uncontrolled infections, other autoimmune diseases, pregnancy or lactation were excluded. Clinical symptoms, serum thyroxine and TRAb, thyroid ultrasound, and orbital computed tomography formed the basis for the diagnoses. For the first round of RT-PCR on the TCR CDR3, the HTBI primer set was used together with the Qiagen OneStep RT-PCR kit. Most expanded thyroid clonotypes (frequency above 0.001) were also detected in blood, suggesting blood repertoires may reflect thyroid immune responses. Ophthalmopathy was separated from stable hyperthyroidism by a 13 V-J signature model, with over 85% sensitivity and about 84% specificity obtained in cross-validation and 80%/75% obtained in testing. In validation, progression to ophthalmopathy was predicted by the model with 65% to 71% sensitivity and just over 72% specificity, a median of around 6.5 months before onset. To identify distinguishing TCR V-J signatures, a discovery cohort of about 100 patients was used, comprising approximately 40 with Graves' ophthalmopathy and approximately 58 with stable Graves' hyperthyroidism. Prospective prediction of ophthalmopathy was tested in an independent validation cohort of about 19 hyperthyroidism patients and some 17 patients who later progressed to ophthalmopathy. The 100 discovery patients were randomly split 7:3 into training and test sets. The study also compared thyroid tissue and blood T-cell repertoires from 6 or 7 Graves' hyperthyroidism patients. Following sampling, methimazole starting at 30 mg daily was given to hyperthyroidism patients, and high-dose intravenous methylprednisolone was given to ophthalmopathy patients. The libraries were constructed in a second round of multiplex PCR and then size-selected and purified. The libraries were sequenced on an Illumina HiSeq2000 using paired-end 100 bp reads. Raw data were processed with SOAPnuke, discarding reads with adapters, uncalled bases, mean Phred below 15, or no exact constant-primer or identifier match. COPE v1.2.5 was used to merge high-quality paired reads, and clonotypes were defined as unique nucleotide sequences. Clonotypes were aligned to IMGT TRBV, TRBD and TRBJ reference segments using MiTCR v1.1. The analysis was restricted to V-J combinations with a frequency above 0.0001, which together covered 99% to 99.2% of the repertoires. The TCS score was defined as F50 (clonal expansion) divided by E x V (chaos), with BLOSUM62-based TCRdist calculated between CDR3 peptides within each V-J. Welch's t-statistics and random forest reduced just over 500 V-J features to 10 to 15, which were used in a naive Bayes classifier (R e1071). No statistical method was used to set the sample size in advance, and investigators knew the group allocation. The paper reports TCR Vbeta CDR3 sequencing of some 140 peripheral blood samples: under 45 ophthalmopathy, roughly 80 hyperthyroidism and roughly 17 progressor patients.

The TCR comes from a young woman with Graves disease. Donor details come from another sample of the same person, matched by shared clones. The specimen was peripheral blood mononuclear cells (PBMCs), collected at new diagnosis, from a patient treated with antithyroid drugs. The chain couples TRBV11-2 to TRBJ2-1; the D gene is perhaps TRBD2, from 7 matching bases. Here the CDR3 is given as CASSSLATGRGEQFF. In nucleotide form, the sequence is TGTGCCAGCAGCTCACTGGCTACAGGGAGGGGTGAGCAGTTCTTC.